Following are 21 T cell receptor beta chains from one sample sequenced in a study of T cell changes during pregnancy in multiple sclerosis. Clones were read by immunoSEQ multiplex PCR, and TCRdb kept only the in-frame ones, dropping some. Of tens of thousands of clones listed, around 92% were seen once; the top ten hold about 2.5%. Sequenced material: peripheral blood, taken before pregnancy. Receptors originate from a female donor with multiple sclerosis, enrolled in a pregnancy study.

The chain joins TRBV7-8 to TRBJ2-1; D possibly corresponds to TRBD2 (6 bases). The germline V and J ends were trimmed by 0 bases and 13 bases, with 13 bases remaining between them. The CDR3 is 13 residues long. Germline V gene sequence: CDR1 SGHVS, CDR2 FQNEAQ. The CDR3 reads CASSLAGGGFQFF. The CDR3 region has the DNA TGTGCCAGCAGCTTAGCGGGAGGCGGGTTTCAGTTCTTC.

This clone appeared a single time. The rearrangement uses TRBV5-1 and TRBJ2-5, with 8 nucleotides matching TRBD2. The ends lost 4 bases at V and 1 base at J; junction bases unmatched: 9. In germline, CDR1 is SGHRS, CDR2 YFSETQ. The CDR3 sequence is 16 residues long. CDR3 sequence reads: CASSPRGAGVQETQYF. For the CDR3, the DNA is TGCGCCAGCAGCCCCAGAGGAGCGGGAGTCCAAGAGACCCAGTACTTC.

This chain's CDR3 is CASSISRGTQGLAQFF. The CDR3 coding sequence is TGTGCCAGTAGTATTAGTAGAGGGACACAGGGTCTCGCGCAGTTCTTC. The rearrangement joins TRBV19 to TRBJ2-1, with a weak D call TRBD1 (6 bases). Trimming took 3 bases from V and 12 from J, leaving 24 bases between them. This CDR3 has 16 amino acids. Germline CDR1 is LNHDA and CDR2 is SQIVND (reference sequence).

The J gene is TRBJ1-5, the V gene TRBV5-1; 11 bases match TRBD1. Germline CDR1 reads SGHRS; CDR2 reads YFSETQ. V trimming: 0 bases; J trimming: 6 bases; junction bases outside the gene matches: 2. The CDR3 runs to 15 residues. CDR3 in DNA: TGCGCCAGCAGCTTGGACGGGACAGGGGGTCAGCCCCAGCATTTT. This encodes CASSLDGTGGQPQHF.

The genes are TRBV7-9 and TRBJ2-3; D unresolved. V gave up 2 bases and J gave up 0 bases, with 6 bases separating them. CDR1 SEHNR and CDR2 FQNEAQ come from the germline V gene (reference sequence). The CDR3 covers 14 residues. The CDR3 region has the DNA TGTGCCAGCAGCTTACCAGATAGCACAGATACGCAGTATTTT. This encodes CASSLPDSTDTQYF.

The chain carries TRBV7-9 and TRBJ2-7; 8 positions match TRBD1. The CDR3 contains 15 residues. Germline V gives CDR1 SEHNR, CDR2 FQNEAQ (reference sequence). With V trimmed by 3 bases and J by 3 bases, 7 bases remained unmatched. The CDR3 sequence is CASSLAQGARYEQYF. The CDR3 DNA is TGTGCCAGCAGCTTGGCTCAGGGGGCCCGCTACGAGCAGTACTTC.

The chain links TRBV25-1 to TRBJ2-5; D is unresolved. The J call may be wrong; the DNA end is better matched by TRBJ2-7. CDR1 MGHDK and CDR2 SYGVNS come from the germline V gene. This CDR3 comprises 12 residues. The CDR3 coding sequence is TGTGCCAGCAGTCTTCGGAACTACGAGCAGTACTTC. The encoded protein is CASSLRNYEQYF.

This rearrangement joins TRBV1 to TRBJ1-1. TRBV1 is shown as a pseudogene. The CDR3 covers 16 residues. The CDR3 nucleotides read TGCACCAGCAGCCCTCCGGCGGCATACCGAAGGACTGAAGCTTTCTTT. This encodes CTSSPPAAYRRTEAFF.

The chain recombines TRBV7-9 with TRBJ2-1, with TRBD2 matching 9 bases. Germline CDR1 SEHNR, CDR2 FQNEAQ (reference sequence). There are 13 residues in the CDR3. J was trimmed by 15 bases and V by 4 bases; bases with no gene match: 10. The CDR3 DNA follows: TGTGCCAGCAGCTCTAACCCTCTAGCGGGATCGTTCTTC. Amino acid sequence: CASSSNPLAGSFF.

Details on this clone: A read error may produce the germline difference seen at one junction end. V and J are TRBV7-7 and TRBJ2-1; D remains ambiguous. The germline V gene encodes CDR1 SSHAT and CDR2 FNYEAQ (reference sequence). The CDR3 covers 11 residues. Written as DNA, the CDR3 is TGTGCTAGCACACCCCGGGATGAGCAGTTCTTC. Amino acid sequence: CASTPRDEQFF.

This chain joins TRBV9 and TRBJ2-5; TRBD2 is a possible D gene (6 bases). V was cut by 0 bases and J by 2 bases, with 14 bases left in between. Germline-derived CDR1 and CDR2 are SGDLS and YYNGEE. The CDR3 is made up of 16 amino acids. CDR3 residues: CASSVGPAGTQETQYF. The CDR3 bases are TGTGCCAGCAGCGTAGGCCCAGCGGGCACTCAAGAGACCCAGTACTTC.

This clone was detected a few times. V usage is TRBV5-4 and J usage is TRBJ1-2; tentatively, D is TRBD1 (5 bases). CDR3 length equals 13 residues. Germline lookup yields CDR1 SGHNT and CDR2 YYREEE (reference sequence). The ends were cut back, 0 bases at V and 4 bases at J, with 7 bases in the middle. CDR3 nucleotides: TGTGCCAGCAGCTTGGGACAGCTCTATGGCTACACCTTC. This codes for CASSLGQLYGYTF.

This chain joins TRBV7-2 and TRBJ1-1, with D tentatively TRBD1 (6 bases). The CDR3 is 15 residues long. Germline CDR1 is SGHTA and CDR2 is FQGNSA. Trimming removed 1 base from V and 11 bases from J, with 20 bases in between. CDR3 bases: TGTGCCAGCAGCTTAGAGGCAAACAGGGTTGATGCCGCTTTCTTT. As protein: CASSLEANRVDAAFF.

This chain links TRBV14 with TRBJ2-7, with D maybe TRBD1 (5 bases). V was trimmed by 1 base and J by 10 bases, leaving 17 bases between them. CDR3 length: 14 residues. From germline, CDR1 is SGHDN and CDR2 FVKESK. CDR3: CASSQGSAGRGQYF. The CDR3 region has the DNA TGTGCCAGCAGCCAAGGGTCGGCCGGTAGGGGACAGTACTTC.

J is TRBJ2-1 and V is TRBV15, with TRBD2 identical over 10 bases. The J segment lost 1 base and the V segment lost 2 bases, leaving 14 bases of the junction unmatched. The V gene's germline CDR1 is LNHNV and CDR2 YYDKDF (reference sequence). This CDR3 has 20 residues. CDR3 bases: TGTGCCACCAGCAGACCAAGCCCAGGACTAGCGGATCCTTCCTACAATGAGCAGTTCTTC. Amino acid sequence: CATSRPSPGLADPSYNEQFF.

The J gene is TRBJ2-5, the V gene TRBV27; the match to TRBD1 covers 9 bases. The J segment lost 6 bases and the V segment lost 0 bases, leaving 2 bases of the junction unmatched. Germline V gives CDR1 MNHEY, CDR2 SMNVEV (reference sequence). The CDR3 loop spans 14 amino acids. For the CDR3, the DNA is TGTGCCAGCAGTTTATCGGGACAGGGACAGACCCAGTACTTC. It specifies CASSLSGQGQTQYF.

The chain couples TRBV18 to TRBJ2-1, with D hard to call. CDR3 length equals 11 residues. V shed 4 bases and J shed 10 bases, with 8 bases lying between them. CDR1 and CDR2 (germline): KGHSH, LQKENI. CDR3 loop: CASSLGNEQFF. The DNA of the CDR3 is TGTGCCAGCTCACTCGGTAACGAGCAGTTCTTC.

This chain uses TRBV6-5 with TRBJ1-1, with no clear D. V lost 2 bases and J lost 1, with 11 bases in between. Germline CDR1 MNHEY, CDR2 SVGAGI. The CDR3 is made up of 15 amino acids. The CDR3 DNA reads TGTGCCAGCAGTTACCGCGGACTTTCGAACACTGAAGCTTTCTTT. This translates into CASSYRGLSNTEAFF.

This chain joins TRBV15 and TRBJ1-1, with D unresolved. V was cut by 1 base and J by 6 bases, with 12 bases left in between. Germline CDR1 is LNHNV and CDR2 is YYDKDF (reference sequence). The CDR3 loop spans 14 amino acids. CDR3 nucleotide sequence: TGTGCCACCAGCAGAGCAGGAGGGTACGCTGAAGCTTTCTTT. The encoded protein is CATSRAGGYAEAFF.

The rearrangement uses TRBV7-9 and TRBJ1-2; 9 bases are a match to TRBD1. The CDR3 spans 14 residues. V shed 4 bases and J 5 bases; nucleotides not matched to a gene: 5. The germline gives CDR1 SEHNR, CDR2 FQNEAQ (reference sequence). CDR3 residues: CASSSGQGWYGYTF. The CDR3 nucleotides are TGTGCCAGCAGCTCCGGACAGGGGTGGTATGGCTACACCTTC.

This clone was counted once. The chain carries TRBV4-3 and TRBJ2-7; the D gene is possibly TRBD2 (6 bases). Germline V gene lookup returns CDR1 LGHNA and CDR2 YSLEER. The CDR3 is made up of 20 amino acids. V was trimmed by 0 bases and J by 3 bases, leaving 27 bases between them. The CDR3 sequence: CASSQDWATARGGPNYEQYF. The CDR3 DNA is TGCGCCAGCAGCCAAGATTGGGCCACCGCGCGGGGTGGACCGAACTACGAGCAGTACTTC.